The next 18 T cell receptor beta chains were all read from a single sample in a study of shared clonotypes between healthy human individuals. Measured with immunoSEQ multiplex PCR; TCRdb has only the in-frame clones, and not every one. Of around 2.5 million clones in the sample, approximately 94% were seen once. The sample consisted of naive CD4+ T cells from PBMCs. Stated subset: CD45RA+ positively selected. Source of these receptors: a man aged 18-30 years in good health. Some clones in this sample may be carry-over from other donors' samples.

The V call is TRBV6-5, the J call TRBJ2-7; D remains ambiguous. This CDR3 spans 11 amino acids. Trimming shortened V by 4 bases and J by 5 bases, and 6 bases separated the two germline ends. Germline CDR1 MNHEY, CDR2 SVGAGI. The chain's CDR3 is CASSSIHEQYF. CDR3 in DNA: TGTGCCAGCAGTTCGATCCACGAGCAGTACTTC.

The chain employs TRBV5-6 and TRBJ2-5; D possibly corresponds to TRBD1 (5 bases). Germline CDR1 SGHDT, CDR2 YYEEEE. V lost 7 bases and J 5 bases, leaving 18 bases between the germline ends. The CDR3 extends over 14 amino acids. DNA for the CDR3: TGTGCCAGCGCGGAAGGGGTAAATGAGGAGACCCAGTACTTC. Protein sequence: CASAEGVNEETQYF.

The chain has TRBV28 and TRBJ1-5, with D perhaps TRBD1 (6 bases). Trimming stripped 5 bases from V and 0 bases from J, with 14 bases between. Per germline, CDR1 MDHEN and CDR2 SYDVKM. The CDR3 is 16 amino acids. CDR3 region: CASSVARTVSNQPQHF. The DNA of the CDR3 is TGTGCCAGCAGTGTTGCACGGACAGTTAGCAATCAGCCCCAGCATTTT.

The chain carries TRBV27 and TRBJ1-2; no clear D. The CDR3 sequence is 15 residues long. V lost 1 base and J lost 0, with 9 bases in between. Germline V gives CDR1 MNHEY, CDR2 SMNVEV (reference sequence). The CDR3 reads CASSLFPEPNYGYTF. The CDR3 DNA sequence: TGTGCCAGCAGTTTATTTCCTGAACCTAACTATGGCTACACCTTC.

The chain uses TRBV9 and TRBJ1-2, with D tentatively TRBD1 (5 bases). CDR1 and CDR2 from the germline V gene are SGDLS and YYNGEE. Trimming pared 10 bases from V and 4 bases from J, leaving 14 bases between. The CDR3 extends over 12 amino acids. The CDR3 sequence: CASERDRYGYTF. In DNA, the CDR3 is TGTGCCTCAGAAAGGGACCGCTATGGCTACACCTTC.

The chain combines TRBV28 with TRBJ2-7, with 10 bases lining up with TRBD2. Germline V lookup: CDR1 MDHEN, CDR2 SYDVKM. The CDR3 is 13 residues long. J gave up 7 bases and V 8 bases, and 8 bases lay outside the gene matches. This chain's CDR3 is CASGASGSREQYF. CDR3 in DNA: TGTGCCAGCGGGGCTAGCGGGAGTAGGGAGCAGTACTTC.

The V and J genes are TRBV10-3 and TRBJ1-2; the D is unclear. This CDR3 spans 14 amino acids. The germline gives CDR1 ENHRY, CDR2 SYGVKD. V was pared by 4 bases and J by 0 bases, with 9 bases between. The CDR3 protein is CAISVDASNYGYTF. The CDR3 bases are TGTGCCATCAGTGTAGACGCGTCTAACTATGGCTACACCTTC.

The V and J genes are TRBV5-6 and TRBJ2-1; a possible D gene is TRBD1 (6 bases). The germline V gene has CDR1 SGHDT and CDR2 YYEEEE. V dropped 4 bases and J dropped 3 bases, with 14 bases sitting between them. The CDR3 totals 15 residues. The CDR3 spells CASSQRGGNYNEQFF. DNA of the CDR3: TGTGCCAGCAGCCAGCGAGGGGGAAACTACAATGAGCAGTTCTTC.

The chain joins TRBV7-2 to TRBJ2-2; 7 nucleotides match TRBD2. Germline values: CDR1 SGHTA, CDR2 FQGNSA. The trim removed 5 bases at V and 5 bases at J, leaving 8 bases unmatched. The CDR3 consists of 15 residues. CDR3 residues: CASSTLAGRTGELFF. CDR3 nucleotide sequence: TGTGCCAGCAGCACGTTAGCGGGTCGAACCGGGGAGCTGTTTTTT.

The V and J genes are TRBV29-1 and TRBJ1-2, with TRBD1 matching over 9 bases. With V trimmed by 6 bases and J by 6 bases, 8 bases remained unmatched. CDR3 length: 13 residues. Germline V gene data show CDR1 as SQVTM and CDR2 as ANQGSEA. CDR3 in amino acids: CSVAGRQGDGYTF. The CDR3 nucleotides read TGCAGCGTCGCTGGGAGACAGGGGGATGGCTACACCTTC.

The V call is TRBV28, the J call TRBJ2-1; 13 nucleotides match TRBD2. The germline V gene has CDR1 MDHEN and CDR2 SYDVKM. J gave up 2 bases and V 7 bases, and 5 bases lay outside the gene matches. This CDR3 has 16 residues. The CDR3 spells CASTVTSGGPYNEQFF. The CDR3 region has the DNA TGTGCCAGCACCGTGACTAGCGGGGGGCCCTACAATGAGCAGTTCTTC.

The rearrangement links TRBV28 to TRBJ2-1; D possibly corresponds to TRBD2 (5 bases). The CDR3 is 16 amino acids. Trimming took off 5 bases at V and 4 bases at J, with 18 bases between the two ends. Germline V gives CDR1 MDHEN, CDR2 SYDVKM. The CDR3 loop reads CASSEFVGSAYNEQFF. The CDR3 nucleotides read TGTGCCAGCAGTGAGTTTGTTGGTAGCGCTTACAATGAGCAGTTCTTC.

The chain carries TRBV7-2 and TRBJ2-1, with D unclear. Trimming took off 4 bases at V and 10 bases at J, with 11 bases between the two ends. Germline loops: CDR1 SGHTA, CDR2 FQGNSA. This CDR3 region has 12 residues. Written as DNA, the CDR3 is TGTGCCAGCAGCTCCCCCGTGAGGGAGCAGTTCTTC. It specifies CASSSPVREQFF.

The CDR3 region is CASSSAGGYSTEAFF. The CDR3 DNA reads TGTGCCAGCAGCTCCGCGGGGGGGTACAGCACTGAAGCTTTCTTT. This chain joins TRBV5-4 and TRBJ1-1, with D tentatively TRBD1 (5 bases). CDR3 size: 15 residues. Trimming took 3 bases from V and 4 from J, leaving 16 bases between them. Per germline, CDR1 SGHNT and CDR2 YYREEE (reference sequence).

This clone has just one count. This sequence joins TRBV2 and TRBJ2-7; 8 nucleotides agree with TRBD2. Unmatched junction bases numbered 8, after V lost 4 bases and J lost 6 bases. The CDR3 contains 14 residues. Germline V CDR1 and CDR2: SNHLY, FYNNEI. The CDR3 sequence is CASSGRGGRSEQYF. CDR3 DNA sequence: TGTGCCAGCAGTGGGAGGGGCGGGAGGAGCGAGCAGTACTTC. The full variable domain, completed using reference TRBV2 and TRBJ2-7, is EPEVTQTPSHQVTQMGQEVILRCVPISNHLYFYWYRQILGQKVEFLVSFYNNEISEKSEIFDDQFSVERPDGSNFTLKIRSTKLEDSAMYFCASSGRGGRSEQYFGPGTRLTVT.

This clone was seen a single time. The V call is TRBV19, the J call TRBJ1-3; D ambiguous. The CDR3 covers 15 residues. Per the germline V gene, CDR1 is LNHDA and CDR2 is SQIVND (reference sequence). V was trimmed by 5 bases and J by 5 bases, leaving 16 bases between them. DNA for the CDR3: TGTGCCAGTAGTCCCAGTCCCCAGGAAAGAAACACCATATATTTT. This sequence encodes CASSPSPQERNTIYF.

The CDR3 sequence: CASSGRREGEQFF. The CDR3 DNA sequence: TGTGCCAGCAGCGGCCGACGGGAGGGGGAGCAGTTCTTC. The V call is TRBV7-2, the J call TRBJ2-1; the match to TRBD2 covers 8 bases. CDR3 length equals 13 residues. With V trimmed by 5 bases and J by 10 bases, 7 bases remained unmatched. The germline V gene encodes CDR1 SGHTA and CDR2 FQGNSA. Full variable domain (remainder filled in from reference TRBV7-2 and TRBJ2-1): GAGVSQSPSNKVTEKGKDVELRCDPISGHTALYWYRQSLGQGLEFLIYFQGNSAPDKSGLPSDRFSAERTGGSVSTLTIQRTQQEDSAVYLCASSGRREGEQFFGPGTRLTVL.

V usage is TRBV6-6 and J usage is TRBJ2-7; D is ambiguous. With 7 bases removed from V and 4 bases from J, the gap between germline ends came to 11 bases. This CDR3 contains 12 residues. Germline lookup yields CDR1 MNHNY and CDR2 SVGAGI (reference sequence). The CDR3 spells CASTNYKYEQYF. The CDR3 DNA reads as TGTGCCAGCACCAACTATAAGTACGAGCAGTACTTC.